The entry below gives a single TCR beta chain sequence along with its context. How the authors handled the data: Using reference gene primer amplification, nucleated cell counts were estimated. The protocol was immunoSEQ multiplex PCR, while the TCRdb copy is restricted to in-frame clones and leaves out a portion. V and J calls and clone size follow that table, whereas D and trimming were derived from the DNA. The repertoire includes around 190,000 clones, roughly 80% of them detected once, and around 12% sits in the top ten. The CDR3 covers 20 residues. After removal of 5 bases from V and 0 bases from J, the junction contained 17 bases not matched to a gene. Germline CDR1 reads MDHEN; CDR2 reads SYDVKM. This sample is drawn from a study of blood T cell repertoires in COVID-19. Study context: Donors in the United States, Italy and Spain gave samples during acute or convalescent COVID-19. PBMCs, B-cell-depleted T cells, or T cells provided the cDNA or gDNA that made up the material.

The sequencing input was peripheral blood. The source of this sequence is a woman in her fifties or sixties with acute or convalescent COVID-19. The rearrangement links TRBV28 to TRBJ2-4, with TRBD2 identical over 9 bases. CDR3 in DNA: TGTGCCAGCAGTGATAGCCCGCCGGGGGCGGGGGGGAGAGCCAAAAACATTCAGTACTTC. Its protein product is CASSDSPPGAGGRAKNIQYF.